This T cell receptor (beta chain) was identified during a study of beta chain features in type 1 diabetes. Study-wide results and caveats: The question left open here concerned HLA type influencing TCRB rearrangement. A PCR bias possibly favoring shorter templates would apply equally to patients and controls. Shorter TCRB CDR3s, moderately but significantly so, marked every one of the four CD4+ subsets in Type 1 diabetes patients.

Reverse transcribing all isolated RNA meant expressed TCRB transcripts were sequenced. An average of approximately 3.6 million reads was obtained for naive, central memory and regulatory T cell samples. Libraries were prepared by immunoSEQ multiplex PCR; TCRdb keeps only in-frame clonotypes and omits some of them. The table has about 27,000 clones, 56% seen once. A word on this clone: What it binds is unknown.

Donors underwent one heparinised blood draw, around 120 mL on average. This CDR3 spans 13 amino acids. Germline V gene sequence: CDR1 SGHTA, CDR2 FQGNSA. The V end lost 5 bases, the J end lost 4 bases, and 11 bases lay between the germline ends. The source material was Tregs from blood. The clonotype originates from a woman between 18 and 29 years old with type 1 diabetes. The chain recombines TRBV7-2 with TRBJ1-2, with D perhaps matching TRBD1 (6 bases). The CDR3 DNA sequence: TGTGCCAGCAGCGTCAGGGGCAGCTATGGCTACACCTTC. This encodes CASSVRGSYGYTF.